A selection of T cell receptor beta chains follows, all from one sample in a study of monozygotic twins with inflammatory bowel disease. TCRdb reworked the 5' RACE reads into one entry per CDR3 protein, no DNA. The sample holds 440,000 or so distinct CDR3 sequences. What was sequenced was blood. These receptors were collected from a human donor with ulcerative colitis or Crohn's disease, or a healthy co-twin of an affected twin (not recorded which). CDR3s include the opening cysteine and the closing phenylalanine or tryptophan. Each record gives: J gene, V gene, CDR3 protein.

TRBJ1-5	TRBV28	CASIQGRSNQPQHF
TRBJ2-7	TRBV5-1	CASGGSGYEQYF
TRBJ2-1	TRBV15	CATSREGGSYNEQFF
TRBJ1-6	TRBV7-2	CASSLGRTGTLTSYNSPLHF
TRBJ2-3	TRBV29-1	CSAPHGSNTDTQYF
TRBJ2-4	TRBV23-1	CASSHRDSWAKNIQYF
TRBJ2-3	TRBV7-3	CASSFGGPNTQYF
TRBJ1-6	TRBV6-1	CASRLPGRNSPLHF
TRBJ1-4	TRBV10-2	CASSERTGGYEKLFF
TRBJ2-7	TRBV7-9	CASSSPRDRFYEQYF
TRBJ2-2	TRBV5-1	CASSLVGGGDTGELFF
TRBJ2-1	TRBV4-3	CASSQEDYNEQFF
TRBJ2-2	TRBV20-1	CSAIGGGQGYTGELFF
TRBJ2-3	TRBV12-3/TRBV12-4	CASSHGQSTDTQYF
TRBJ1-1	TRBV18	CASSPPGAVREAFF
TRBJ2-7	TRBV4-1	CASSHIGTSPYEQYF
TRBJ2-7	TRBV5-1	CASSHEEGEQYF
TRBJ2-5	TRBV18	CASSTPAGTANRETQYF
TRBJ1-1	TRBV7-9	CASSGALNTEAFF
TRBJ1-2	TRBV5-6	CASSLGDRVYGGYTF
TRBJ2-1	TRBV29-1	CSGATGVSGQFF
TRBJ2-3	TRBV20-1	CSALGPTSSTDTQYF
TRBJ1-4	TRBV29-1	CSVTTGVANEKLFF
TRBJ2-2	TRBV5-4	CARRTGRFTGELFF
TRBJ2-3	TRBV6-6	CASTEGTTDTQYF
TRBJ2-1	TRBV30	CAWSPLSGRSEQFF
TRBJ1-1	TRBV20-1	CSARGGKAEAFF
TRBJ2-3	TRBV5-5	CASSLDGQHTDTQYF
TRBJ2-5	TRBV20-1	CSARDKNRPAETQYF
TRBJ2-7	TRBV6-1	CASSRVSGGSPYEQYF
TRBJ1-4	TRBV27	CASSLTGAPNEKLFF
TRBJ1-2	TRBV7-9	CASSLKSGAAYYGYTF
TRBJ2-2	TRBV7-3	CASSLGGPTLTGELFF
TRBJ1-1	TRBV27	CASSLYRTNTEAFF
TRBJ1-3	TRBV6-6	CASSRDTPGNTIYF
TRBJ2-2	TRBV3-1	CASSHPGELFF
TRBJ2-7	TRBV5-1	CASSGDTFTPSYEQYF
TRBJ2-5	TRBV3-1	CASRYQETQYF
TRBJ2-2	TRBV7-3	CASSLTRLTNTGELFF
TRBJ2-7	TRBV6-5	CASSFGGAGYEQYF
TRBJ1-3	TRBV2	CASSEVGLPGNTIYF
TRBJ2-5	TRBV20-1	CSARRAGVETQYF
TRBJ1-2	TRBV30	CALGTRYGYTF
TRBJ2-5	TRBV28	CASSFARQGLETQYF
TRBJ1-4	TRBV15	CATSRDPRGMNEKLFF
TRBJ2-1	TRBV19	CASGRTGTGVNNEQFF
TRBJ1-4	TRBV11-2	CASATQGATNEKLFF
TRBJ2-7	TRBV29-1	CSVRYDSDEQYF
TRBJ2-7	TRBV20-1	CSGNRKGSSYEQYF